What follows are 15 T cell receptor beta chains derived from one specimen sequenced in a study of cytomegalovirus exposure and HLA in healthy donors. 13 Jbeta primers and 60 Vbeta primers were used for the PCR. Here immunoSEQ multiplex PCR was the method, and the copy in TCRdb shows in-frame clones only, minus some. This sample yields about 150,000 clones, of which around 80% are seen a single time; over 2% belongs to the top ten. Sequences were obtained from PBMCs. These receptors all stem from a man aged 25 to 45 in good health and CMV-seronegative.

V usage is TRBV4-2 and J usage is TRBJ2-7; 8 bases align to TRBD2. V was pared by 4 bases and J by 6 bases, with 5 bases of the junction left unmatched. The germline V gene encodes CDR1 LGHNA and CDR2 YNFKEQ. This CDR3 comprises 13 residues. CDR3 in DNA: TGTGCCAGCAGCCTGGGACTAGTACCCGAGCAGTACTTC. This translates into CASSLGLVPEQYF.

As DNA, the CDR3 is TGTGCCAGCAGACATCACAGGGGGCGGAGGGACACTGAAGCTTTCTTT. Its translation is CASRHHRGRRDTEAFF. This rearrangement joins TRBV7-2 to TRBJ1-1, with 9 bases fitting TRBD1. V lost 6 bases and J lost 3; bases outside the gene matches: 11. The germline V gene has CDR1 SGHTA and CDR2 FQGNSA. The CDR3 spans 16 residues.

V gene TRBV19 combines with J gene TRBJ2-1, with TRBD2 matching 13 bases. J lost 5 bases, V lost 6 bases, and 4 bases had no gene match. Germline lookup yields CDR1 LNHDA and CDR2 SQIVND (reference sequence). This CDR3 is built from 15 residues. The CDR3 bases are TGTGCCAGTAGCCCGGGACTAGCGGGAAACAATGAGCAGTTCTTC. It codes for CASSPGLAGNNEQFF.

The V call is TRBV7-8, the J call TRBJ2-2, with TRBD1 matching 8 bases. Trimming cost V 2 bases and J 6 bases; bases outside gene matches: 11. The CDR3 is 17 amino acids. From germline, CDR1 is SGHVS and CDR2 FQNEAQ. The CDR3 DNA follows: TGTGCCAGCAGCTTATTGATTTTGACAGGGGAGTCCGGGGAGCTGTTTTTT. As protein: CASSLLILTGESGELFF.

CDR3 nucleotides: TGTGCCAGCTCACTACAGCGGTCTTACGAGCAGTACTTC. Its translation: CASSLQRSYEQYF. The J gene is TRBJ2-7, the V gene TRBV18, with a weak D call TRBD2 (5 bases). CDR1 and CDR2 from the germline V gene are KGHSH and LQKENI. The CDR3 has 13 residues. V shed 4 bases and J shed 4 bases, with 11 bases lying between them.

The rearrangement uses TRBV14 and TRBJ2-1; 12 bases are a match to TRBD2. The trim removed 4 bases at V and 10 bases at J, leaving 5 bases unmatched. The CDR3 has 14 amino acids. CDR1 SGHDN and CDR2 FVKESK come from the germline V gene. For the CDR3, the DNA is TGTGCCAGCAGCCTACTAGCGGGAGGATGGGAGCAGTTCTTC. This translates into CASSLLAGGWEQFF.

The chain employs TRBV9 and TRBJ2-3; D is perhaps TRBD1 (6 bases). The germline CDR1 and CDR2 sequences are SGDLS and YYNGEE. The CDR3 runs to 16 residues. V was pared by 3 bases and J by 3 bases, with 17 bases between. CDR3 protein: CASSAQGFSLTDTQYF. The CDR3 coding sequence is TGTGCCAGCAGCGCCCAGGGGTTCTCATTGACAGATACGCAGTATTTT.

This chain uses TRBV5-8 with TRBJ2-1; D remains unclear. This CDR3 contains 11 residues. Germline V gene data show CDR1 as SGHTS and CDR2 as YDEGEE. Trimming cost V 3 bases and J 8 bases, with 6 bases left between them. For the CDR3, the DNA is TGTGCCAGCAGCTCTAATTATGAGCAGTTCTTC. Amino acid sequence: CASSSNYEQFF. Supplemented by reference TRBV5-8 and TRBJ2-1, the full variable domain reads EAGVTQSPTHLIKTRGQQATLRCSPISGHTSVYWYQQALGLGLQFLLWYDEGEERNRGNFPPRFSGRQFPNYSSELNVNALELEDSALYLCASSSNYEQFFGPGTRLTVL.

CDR3 protein: CASRKTGRSGELFF. CDR3 coding DNA: TGTGCCAGCAGGAAGACAGGGAGGTCCGGGGAGCTGTTTTTT. This chain connects TRBV28 to TRBJ2-2; a possible D gene is TRBD1 (7 bases). This CDR3 has 14 residues. Per germline, CDR1 MDHEN and CDR2 SYDVKM. Between the trimmed V and J ends, which lost 6 bases and 6 bases, there was a span of 14 bases.

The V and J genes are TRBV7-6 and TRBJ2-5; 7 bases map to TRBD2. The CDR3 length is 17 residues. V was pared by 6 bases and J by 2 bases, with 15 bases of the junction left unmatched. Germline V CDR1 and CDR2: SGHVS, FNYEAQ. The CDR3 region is CASSSGLRGVTQETQYF. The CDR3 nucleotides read TGTGCCAGCAGTTCGGGACTTCGGGGGGTGACACAAGAGACCCAGTACTTC.

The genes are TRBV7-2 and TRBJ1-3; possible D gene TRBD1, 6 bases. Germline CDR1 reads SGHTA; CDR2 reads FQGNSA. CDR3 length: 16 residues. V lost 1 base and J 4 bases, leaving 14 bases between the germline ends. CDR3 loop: CASSLVPDRSGNTIYF. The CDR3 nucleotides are TGTGCCAGCAGCTTAGTTCCCGACAGGAGCGGAAACACCATATATTTT.

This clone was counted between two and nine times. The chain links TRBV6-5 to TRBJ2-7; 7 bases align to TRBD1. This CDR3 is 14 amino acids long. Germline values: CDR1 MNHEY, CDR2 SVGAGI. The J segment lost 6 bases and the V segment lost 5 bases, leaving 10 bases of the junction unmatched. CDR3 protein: CASSPDRLVGEQYF. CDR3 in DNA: TGTGCCAGCAGTCCGGACAGGCTCGTCGGCGAGCAGTACTTC.

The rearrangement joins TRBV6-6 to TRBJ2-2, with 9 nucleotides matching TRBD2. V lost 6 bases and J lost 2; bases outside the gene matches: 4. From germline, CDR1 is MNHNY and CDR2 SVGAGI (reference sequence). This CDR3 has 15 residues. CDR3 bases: TGTGCCAGCAGAGCGGGAGGTCTAAACACCGGGGAGCTGTTTTTT. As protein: CASRAGGLNTGELFF.

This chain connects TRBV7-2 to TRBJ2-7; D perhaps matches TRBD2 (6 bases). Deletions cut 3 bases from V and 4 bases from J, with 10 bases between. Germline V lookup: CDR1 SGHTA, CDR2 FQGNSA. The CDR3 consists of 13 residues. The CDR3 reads CASSLGGWYEQYF. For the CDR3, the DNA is TGTGCCAGCAGCTTGGGGGGTTGGTACGAGCAGTACTTC.

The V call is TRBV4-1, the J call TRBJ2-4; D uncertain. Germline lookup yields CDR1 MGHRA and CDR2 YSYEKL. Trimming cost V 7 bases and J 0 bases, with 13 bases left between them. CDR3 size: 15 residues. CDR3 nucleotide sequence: TGCGCCAGCAACCCCACAGTCCTAGCCAAAAACATTCAGTACTTC. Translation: CASNPTVLAKNIQYF.